The following is a T cell receptor (beta chain) sequence with its context. Antigen unknown. The entry originates in a study of cytomegalovirus exposure and HLA in healthy donors. General study results and limits: A later analysis showed that HLA-associated TCR beta chains had undergone more clonal expansion than equally common others.

The PCR contained 60 Vbeta and 13 Jbeta primers. Clones were read by immunoSEQ multiplex PCR, and TCRdb kept only the in-frame ones, dropping some. Here the sample spans over 150,000 clones, about 70% being singletons. V dropped 7 bases and J dropped 3; count of bases not matched to a gene: 2. CDR3 size: 14 residues. Germline CDR1 and CDR2: LGHNA and YNFKEQ. Sequencing was done on a sample of PBMCs. The V and J genes are TRBV4-2 and TRBJ2-2, with 10 positions matching TRBD1. The TCR sequence derives from a woman aged 40-49 years in good health and CMV-seropositive. The CDR3 bases are TGTGCCAGCACCGGACAGGGGGACACCGGGGAGCTGTTTTTT. This encodes CASTGQGDTGELFF.